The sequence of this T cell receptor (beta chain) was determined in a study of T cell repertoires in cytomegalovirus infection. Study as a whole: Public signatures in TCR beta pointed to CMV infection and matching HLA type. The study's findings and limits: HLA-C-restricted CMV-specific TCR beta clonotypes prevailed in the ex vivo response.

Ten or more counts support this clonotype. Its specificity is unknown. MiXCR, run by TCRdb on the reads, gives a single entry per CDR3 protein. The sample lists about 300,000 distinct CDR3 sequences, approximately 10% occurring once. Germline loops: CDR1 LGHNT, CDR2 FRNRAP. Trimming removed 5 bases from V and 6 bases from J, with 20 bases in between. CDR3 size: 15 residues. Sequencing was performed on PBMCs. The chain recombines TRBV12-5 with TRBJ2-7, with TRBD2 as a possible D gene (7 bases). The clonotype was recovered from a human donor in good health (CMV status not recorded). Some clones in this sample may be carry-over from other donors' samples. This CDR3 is CASGHHLRGPGEQYF. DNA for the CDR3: TGTGCTAGTGGTCATCACTTGCGGGGGCCGGGCGAGCAGTACTTC.